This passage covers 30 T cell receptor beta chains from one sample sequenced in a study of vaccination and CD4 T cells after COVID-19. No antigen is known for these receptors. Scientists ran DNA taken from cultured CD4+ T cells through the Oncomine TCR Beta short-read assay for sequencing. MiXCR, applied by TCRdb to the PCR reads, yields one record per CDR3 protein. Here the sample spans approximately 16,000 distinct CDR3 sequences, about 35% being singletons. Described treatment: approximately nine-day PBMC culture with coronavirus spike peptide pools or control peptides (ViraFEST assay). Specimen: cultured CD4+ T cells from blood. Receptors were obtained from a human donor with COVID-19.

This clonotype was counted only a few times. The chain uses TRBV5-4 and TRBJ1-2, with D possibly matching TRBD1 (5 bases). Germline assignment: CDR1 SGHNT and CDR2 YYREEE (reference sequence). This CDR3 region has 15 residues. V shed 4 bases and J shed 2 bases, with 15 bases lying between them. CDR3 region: CASSTPQVLNYGYTF. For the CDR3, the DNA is TGTGCCAGCAGCACGCCACAGGTCCTGAACTATGGCTACACCTTC.

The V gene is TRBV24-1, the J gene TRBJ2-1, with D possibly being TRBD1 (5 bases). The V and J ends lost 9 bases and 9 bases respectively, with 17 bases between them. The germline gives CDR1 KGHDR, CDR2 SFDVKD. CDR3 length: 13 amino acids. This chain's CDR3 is CATARSGLGEQFF. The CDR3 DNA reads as TGTGCCACCGCCCGGTCAGGGCTGGGTGAGCAGTTCTTC.

The CDR3 coding sequence is TGTGCCAGTAGTCCTGGGCCCGCTAACTATGGCTACACCTTC. Protein sequence: CASSPGPANYGYTF. The rearrangement links TRBV19 to TRBJ1-2; D unclear. In germline, CDR1 is LNHDA, CDR2 SQIVND (reference sequence). V lost 5 bases to trimming and J lost 0 bases, with 10 bases between them. This CDR3 spans 14 amino acids.

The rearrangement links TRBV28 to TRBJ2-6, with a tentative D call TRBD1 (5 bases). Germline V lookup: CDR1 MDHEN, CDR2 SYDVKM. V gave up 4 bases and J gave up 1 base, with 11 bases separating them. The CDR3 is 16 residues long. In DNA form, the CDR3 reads TGTGCCAGCAGTTCGCCAGGGTCGTCTGGGGCCAACGTCCTGACTTTC. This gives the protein CASSSPGSSGANVLTF.

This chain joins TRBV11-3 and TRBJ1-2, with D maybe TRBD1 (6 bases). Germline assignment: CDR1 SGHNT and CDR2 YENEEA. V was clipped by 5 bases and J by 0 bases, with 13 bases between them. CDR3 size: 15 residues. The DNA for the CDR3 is TGTGCCAGCAGCCACTACAGGGAAGCTAACTATGGCTACACCTTC. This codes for CASSHYREANYGYTF.

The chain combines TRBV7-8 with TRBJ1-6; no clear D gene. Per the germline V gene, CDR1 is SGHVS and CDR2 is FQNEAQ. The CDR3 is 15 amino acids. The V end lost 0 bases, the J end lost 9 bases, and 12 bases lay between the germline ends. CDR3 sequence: CASSLAVGLRSPLHF. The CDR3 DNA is TGTGCCAGCAGCTTAGCGGTTGGGTTACGTTCACCCCTCCACTTT.

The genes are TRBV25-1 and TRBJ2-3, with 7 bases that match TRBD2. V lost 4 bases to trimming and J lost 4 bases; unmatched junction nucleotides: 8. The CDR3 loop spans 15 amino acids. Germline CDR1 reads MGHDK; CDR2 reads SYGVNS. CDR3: CASSGDGRLADTQYF. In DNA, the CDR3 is TGTGCCAGCAGTGGGGACGGGAGGTTGGCAGATACGCAGTATTTT.

The CDR3 spells CASSLFVLGLAVYNEQFF. In DNA, the CDR3 is TGTGCCAGCAGTTTATTTGTCTTGGGACTAGCTGTCTACAATGAGCAGTTCTTC. This chain connects TRBV12-3 or TRBV12-4 to TRBJ2-1; 9 bases fit TRBD2. The ends lost 2 bases at V and 3 bases at J; junction bases unmatched: 11. CDR3 size: 18 residues.

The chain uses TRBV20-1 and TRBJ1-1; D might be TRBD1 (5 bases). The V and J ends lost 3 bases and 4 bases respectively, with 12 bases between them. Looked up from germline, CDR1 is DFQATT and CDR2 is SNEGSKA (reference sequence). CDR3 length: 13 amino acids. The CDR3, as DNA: TGCAGTGCTAGCCCTGGGAGGGGCACTGAAGCTTTCTTT. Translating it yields CSASPGRGTEAFF.

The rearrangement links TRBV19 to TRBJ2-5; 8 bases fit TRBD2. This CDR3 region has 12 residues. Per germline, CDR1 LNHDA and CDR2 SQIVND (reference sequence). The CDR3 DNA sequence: TGTACCGGATTAGCGGGACAAGAGACCCAGTACTTC. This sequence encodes CTGLAGQETQYF.

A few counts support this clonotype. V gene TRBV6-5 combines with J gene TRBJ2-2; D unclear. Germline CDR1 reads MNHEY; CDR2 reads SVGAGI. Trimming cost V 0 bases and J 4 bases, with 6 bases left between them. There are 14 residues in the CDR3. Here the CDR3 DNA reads TGTGCCAGCAGTTACTCCCTTGTCACCGGGGAGCTGTTTTTT. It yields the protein CASSYSLVTGELFF.

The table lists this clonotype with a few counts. CDR3 protein: CASSLFQGRDLNYGYTF. The CDR3 bases are TGCGCCAGCAGCTTGTTTCAGGGAAGGGACCTCAACTATGGCTACACCTTC. This chain links TRBV5-1 with TRBJ1-2, with a weak D call TRBD1 (5 bases). Looked up from germline, CDR1 is SGHRS and CDR2 is YFSETQ. The CDR3 has 17 amino acids. Between the trimmed V and J ends, which lost 1 base and 2 bases, there was a span of 18 bases.

The CDR3 coding sequence is TGTGCCAGCACCGATACGGGGACTAGGAGCAATCAGCCCCAGCATTTT. Encoded protein: CASTDTGTRSNQPQHF. The chain couples TRBV6-2 or TRBV6-3 to TRBJ1-5; possible D gene TRBD1, 5 bases. The ends were cut back, 7 bases at V and 1 base at J, with 17 bases in the middle. The CDR3 spans 16 residues. Germline assignment: CDR1 MNHEY and CDR2 SVGEGT.

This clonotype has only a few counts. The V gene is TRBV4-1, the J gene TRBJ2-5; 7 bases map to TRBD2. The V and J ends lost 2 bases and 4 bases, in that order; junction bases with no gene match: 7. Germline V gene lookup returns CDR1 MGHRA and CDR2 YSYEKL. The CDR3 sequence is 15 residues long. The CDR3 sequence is CASSQTSEPLETQYF. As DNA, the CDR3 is TGCGCCAGCAGCCAAACTAGCGAACCGTTAGAGACCCAGTACTTC.

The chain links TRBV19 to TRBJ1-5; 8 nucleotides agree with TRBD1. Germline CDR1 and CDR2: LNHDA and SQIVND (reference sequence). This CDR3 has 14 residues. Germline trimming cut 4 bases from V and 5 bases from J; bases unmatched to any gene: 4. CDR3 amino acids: CASSTGGRDQPQHF. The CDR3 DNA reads TGTGCCAGTAGTACAGGGGGCCGCGATCAGCCCCAGCATTTT.

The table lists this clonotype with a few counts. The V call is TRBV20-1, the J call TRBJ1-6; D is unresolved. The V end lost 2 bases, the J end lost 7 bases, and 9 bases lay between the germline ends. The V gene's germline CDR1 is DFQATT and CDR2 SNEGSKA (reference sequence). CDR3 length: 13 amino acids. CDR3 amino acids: CSARLQTNSPLHF. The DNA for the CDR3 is TGCAGTGCTAGACTACAGACAAATTCACCCCTCCACTTT.

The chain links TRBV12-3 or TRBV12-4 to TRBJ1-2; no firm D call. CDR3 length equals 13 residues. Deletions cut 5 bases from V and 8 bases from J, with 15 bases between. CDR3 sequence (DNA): TGTGCCAGCAGTACCCGTCCTGAGGCGGGCTACACCTTC. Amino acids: CASSTRPEAGYTF.

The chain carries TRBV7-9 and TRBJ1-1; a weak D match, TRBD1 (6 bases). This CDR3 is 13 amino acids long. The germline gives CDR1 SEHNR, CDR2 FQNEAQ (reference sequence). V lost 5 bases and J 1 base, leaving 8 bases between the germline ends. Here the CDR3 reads CASSRGANTEAFF. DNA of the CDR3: TGTGCCAGCAGCCGGGGGGCGAACACTGAAGCTTTCTTT.

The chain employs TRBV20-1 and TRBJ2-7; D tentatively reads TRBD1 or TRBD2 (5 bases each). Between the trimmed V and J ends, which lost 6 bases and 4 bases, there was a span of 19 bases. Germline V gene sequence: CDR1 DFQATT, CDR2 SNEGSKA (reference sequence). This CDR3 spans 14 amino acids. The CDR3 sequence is CSAIASGPKYEQYF. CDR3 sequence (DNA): TGCAGTGCCATCGCCTCGGGACCTAAATACGAGCAGTACTTC.

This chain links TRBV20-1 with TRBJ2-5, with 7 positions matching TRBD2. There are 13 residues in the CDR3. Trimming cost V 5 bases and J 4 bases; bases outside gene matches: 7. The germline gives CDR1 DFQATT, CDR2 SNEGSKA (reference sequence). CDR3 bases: TGCAGTGCTCCCCGGACTAGTGTAGAGACCCAGTACTTC. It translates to CSAPRTSVETQYF.

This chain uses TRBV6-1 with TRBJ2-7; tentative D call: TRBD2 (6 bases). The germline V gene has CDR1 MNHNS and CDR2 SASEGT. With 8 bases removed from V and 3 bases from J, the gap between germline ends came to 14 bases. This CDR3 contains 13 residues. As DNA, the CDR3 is TGTGCCAGCGTCCTCCGCGGGGACTACGAGCAGTACTTC. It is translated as CASVLRGDYEQYF.

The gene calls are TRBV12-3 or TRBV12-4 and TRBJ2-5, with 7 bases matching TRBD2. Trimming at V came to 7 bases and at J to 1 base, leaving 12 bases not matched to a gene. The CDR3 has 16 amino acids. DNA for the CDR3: TGTGCCAGCACCTTGCGGGGGTGGGAGCGCCAAGAGACCCAGTACTTC. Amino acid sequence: CASTLRGWERQETQYF.

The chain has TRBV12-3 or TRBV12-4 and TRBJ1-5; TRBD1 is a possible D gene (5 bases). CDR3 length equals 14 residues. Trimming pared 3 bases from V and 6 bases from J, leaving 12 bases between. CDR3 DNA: TGTGCCAGCAGTTTTAGGGGAGGGGCTCAGCCCCAGCATTTT. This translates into CASSFRGGAQPQHF.

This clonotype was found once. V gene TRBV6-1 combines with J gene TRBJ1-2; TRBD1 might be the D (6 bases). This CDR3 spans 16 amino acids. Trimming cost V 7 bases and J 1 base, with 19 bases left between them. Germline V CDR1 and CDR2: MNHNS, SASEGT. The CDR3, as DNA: TGTGCCAGCACTCCTCTGACCGGGACACTTAACTATGGCTACACCTTC. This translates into CASTPLTGTLNYGYTF.

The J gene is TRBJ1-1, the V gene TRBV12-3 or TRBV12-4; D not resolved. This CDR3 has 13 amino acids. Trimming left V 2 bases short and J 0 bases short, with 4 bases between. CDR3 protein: CASSLKLNTEAFF. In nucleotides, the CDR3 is TGTGCCAGCAGTTTAAAGCTGAACACTGAAGCTTTCTTT.

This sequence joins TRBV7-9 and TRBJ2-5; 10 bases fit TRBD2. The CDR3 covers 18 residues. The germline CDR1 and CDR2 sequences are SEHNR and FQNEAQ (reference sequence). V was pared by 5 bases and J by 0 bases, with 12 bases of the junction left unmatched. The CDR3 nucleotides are TGTGCCAGCAGCCCGGGTTTAGCGGGGGGAAAATACCAAGAGACCCAGTACTTC. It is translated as CASSPGLAGGKYQETQYF.

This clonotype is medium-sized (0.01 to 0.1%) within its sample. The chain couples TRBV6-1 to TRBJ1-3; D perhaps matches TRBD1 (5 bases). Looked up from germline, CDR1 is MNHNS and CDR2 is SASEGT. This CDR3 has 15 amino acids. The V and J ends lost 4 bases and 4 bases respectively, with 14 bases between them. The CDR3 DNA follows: TGTGCCAGCAGTGCAACTCAGGGCACCGGAAACACCATATATTTT. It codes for CASSATQGTGNTIYF.

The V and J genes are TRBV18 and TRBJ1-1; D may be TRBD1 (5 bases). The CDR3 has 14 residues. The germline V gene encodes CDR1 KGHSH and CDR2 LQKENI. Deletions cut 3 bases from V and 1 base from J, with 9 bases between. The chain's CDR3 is CASSPGRENTEAFF. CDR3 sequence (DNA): TGTGCCAGCTCACCGGGACGGGAGAACACTGAAGCTTTCTTT.

The CDR3: CSAPLGGPETQYF. The CDR3 DNA sequence: TGCAGTGCTCCCTTGGGGGGCCCAGAGACCCAGTACTTC. The chain is built from TRBV20-1 and TRBJ2-5; D is possibly TRBD1 or TRBD2 (6 bases each). Trimming removed 5 bases at V and 4 bases at J, with 14 bases between. CDR1 and CDR2 (germline): DFQATT, SNEGSKA (reference sequence). This CDR3 comprises 13 residues.

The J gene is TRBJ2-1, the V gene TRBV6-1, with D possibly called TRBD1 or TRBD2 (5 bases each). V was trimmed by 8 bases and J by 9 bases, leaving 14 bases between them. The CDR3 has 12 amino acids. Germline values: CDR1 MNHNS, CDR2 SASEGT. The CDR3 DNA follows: TGTGCCAGCCGGGAAGGGACCAGTGAGCAGTTCTTC. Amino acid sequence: CASREGTSEQFF.